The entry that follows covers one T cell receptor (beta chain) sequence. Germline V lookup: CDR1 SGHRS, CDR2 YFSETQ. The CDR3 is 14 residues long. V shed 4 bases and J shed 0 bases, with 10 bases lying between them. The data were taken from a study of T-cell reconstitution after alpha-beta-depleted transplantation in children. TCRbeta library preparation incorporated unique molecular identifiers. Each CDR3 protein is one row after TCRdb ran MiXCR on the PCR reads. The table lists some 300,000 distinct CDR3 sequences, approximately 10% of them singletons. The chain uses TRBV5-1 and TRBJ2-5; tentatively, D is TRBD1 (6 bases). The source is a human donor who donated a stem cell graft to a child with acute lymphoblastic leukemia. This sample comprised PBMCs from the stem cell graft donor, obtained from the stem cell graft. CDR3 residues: CASSVRDNQETQYF. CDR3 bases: TGCGCCAGCAGCGTCCGGGACAACCAAGAGACCCAGTACTTC.